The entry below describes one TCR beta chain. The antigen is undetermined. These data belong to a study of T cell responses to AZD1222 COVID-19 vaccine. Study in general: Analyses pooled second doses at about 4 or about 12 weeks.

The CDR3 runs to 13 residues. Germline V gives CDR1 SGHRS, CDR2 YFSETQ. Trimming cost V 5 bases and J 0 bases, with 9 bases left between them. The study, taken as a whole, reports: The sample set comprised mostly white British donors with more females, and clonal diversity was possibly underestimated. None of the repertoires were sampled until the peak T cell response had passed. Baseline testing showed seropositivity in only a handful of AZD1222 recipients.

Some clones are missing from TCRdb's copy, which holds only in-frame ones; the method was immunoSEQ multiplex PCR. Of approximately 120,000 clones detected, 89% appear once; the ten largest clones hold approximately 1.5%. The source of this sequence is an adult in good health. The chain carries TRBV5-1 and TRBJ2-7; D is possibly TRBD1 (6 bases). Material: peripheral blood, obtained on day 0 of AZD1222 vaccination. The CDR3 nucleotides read TGCGCCAGCAGGGGGGACATCTCCTACGAGCAGTACTTC. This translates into CASRGDISYEQYF. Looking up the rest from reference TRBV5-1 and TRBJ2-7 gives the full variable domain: KAGVTQTPRYLIKTRGQQVTLSCSPISGHRSVSWYQQTPGQGLQFLFEYFSETQRNKGNFPGRFSGRQFSNSRSEMNVSTLELGDSALYLCASRGDISYEQYFGPGTRLTVT.